These 30 T cell receptor beta chains were sequenced from one sample in a study of T cell responses to AZD1222 COVID-19 vaccine. The method was immunoSEQ multiplex PCR; TCRdb's version includes in-frame clones alone and lacks a portion of them. The sample records 90,000 to 150,000 clones, under 90% being singletons. Source: peripheral blood, taken on day 0 of AZD1222 vaccination. Source of these receptors: an adult in good health.

This rearrangement joins TRBV9 to TRBJ1-2; D is uncertain. The germline V gene encodes CDR1 SGDLS and CDR2 YYNGEE. The V end lost 0 bases, the J end lost 6 bases, and 12 bases lay between the germline ends. The CDR3 covers 14 residues. CDR3 residues: CASSVATGVHGYTF. CDR3 DNA: TGTGCCAGCAGCGTAGCTACTGGGGTACATGGCTACACCTTC. The full variable domain, completed using reference TRBV9 and TRBJ1-2, is DSGVTQTPKHLITATGQRVTLRCSPRSGDLSVYWYQQSLDQGLQFLIQYYNGEERAKGNILERFSAQQFPDLHSELNLSSLELGDSALYFCASSVATGVHGYTFGSGTRLTVV.

The gene calls are TRBV28 and TRBJ1-2; 8 bases map to TRBD1. Unmatched junction bases numbered 5, after V lost 2 bases and J lost 0 bases. In germline, CDR1 is MDHEN, CDR2 SYDVKM. The CDR3 has 16 residues. This chain's CDR3 is CASSLMGTGPNYGYTF. CDR3 coding DNA: TGTGCCAGCAGTTTAATGGGGACAGGACCTAACTATGGCTACACCTTC.

The chain recombines TRBV2 with TRBJ2-7; the D call may be TRBD1 or TRBD2 (5 bases each). The germline V gene has CDR1 SNHLY and CDR2 FYNNEI. Trimming removed 4 bases from V and 0 bases from J, with 16 bases in between. This CDR3 is built from 16 residues. CDR3 nucleotide sequence: TGTGCCAGCAGTGGGGATAGGGACGAGCTCTCCTACGAGCAGTACTTC. This sequence encodes CASSGDRDELSYEQYF.

The gene calls are TRBV9 and TRBJ2-7, with D possibly matching TRBD2 (5 bases). The ends were cut back, 0 bases at V and 0 bases at J, with 10 bases in the middle. The CDR3 is 15 residues long. Germline loops: CDR1 SGDLS, CDR2 YYNGEE. The CDR3 loop is CASSVDGVSSYEQYF. Here the CDR3 DNA reads TGTGCCAGCAGCGTAGACGGGGTGAGCTCCTACGAGCAGTACTTC.

The rearrangement links TRBV7-9 to TRBJ2-2; no reliable D call. The CDR3 is 12 amino acids. V dropped 2 bases and J dropped 5 bases, with 3 bases sitting between them. Germline V gene lookup returns CDR1 SEHNR and CDR2 FQNEAQ (reference sequence). The DNA of the CDR3 is TGTGCCAGCAGCTTAAATACCGGGGAGCTGTTTTTT. Residues: CASSLNTGELFF.

The genes are TRBV6-5 and TRBJ1-2, with a possible D match to TRBD1 (6 bases). V lost 5 bases and J lost 8, with 21 bases in between. Per germline, CDR1 MNHEY and CDR2 SVGAGI. The CDR3 has 15 amino acids. CDR3 residues: CASSRQTGHLGGYTF. In DNA, the CDR3 is TGTGCCAGCAGTCGCCAGACAGGCCATCTAGGGGGCTACACCTTC.

This clone showed up just once. The rearrangement joins TRBV3-1 (or the pseudogene TRBV3-2) to TRBJ2-1; 12 nucleotides align to TRBD2. The V segment lost 4 bases and the J segment 3 bases; nucleotides outside the gene matches: 10. The CDR3 contains 18 residues. Looked up from germline, CDR1 is LGHDT and CDR2 is YNNKEL (reference sequence). The CDR3 sequence: CASSPYHRTSGVYNEQFF. CDR3 in DNA: TGTGCCAGCAGCCCTTACCATCGGACTAGCGGGGTCTACAATGAGCAGTTCTTC.

The chain is built from TRBV29-1 and TRBJ2-1, with TRBD2 matching 10 bases. CDR3 length: 14 residues. Germline V gene data show CDR1 as SQVTM and CDR2 as ANQGSEA. Trimming cost V 6 bases and J 2 bases; bases outside gene matches: 4. The CDR3 loop is CSVHGLAAYNEQFF. CDR3 DNA sequence: TGCAGCGTCCACGGACTAGCGGCCTACAATGAGCAGTTCTTC.

This clone was counted between two and nine times. V is TRBV6-5 and J is TRBJ1-2; D is uncertain. Germline CDR1 reads MNHEY; CDR2 reads SVGAGI. CDR3 size: 13 residues. V gave up 6 bases and J gave up 4 bases, with 12 bases separating them. Here the CDR3 reads CASRTGPPYGYTF. The DNA for the CDR3 is TGTGCCAGCAGAACCGGGCCCCCCTATGGCTACACCTTC.

This clone is a singleton in its sample. The V call is TRBV28, the J call TRBJ1-2; TRBD1 is a possible D gene (6 bases). Germline CDR1 is MDHEN and CDR2 is SYDVKM. The CDR3 is 17 residues long. Trimming removed 2 bases at V and 8 bases at J, with 24 bases between. The CDR3 sequence: CASSLNNNVGGLGGYTF. DNA of the CDR3: TGTGCCAGCAGTTTAAACAACAATGTAGGGGGGTTGGGAGGCTACACCTTC.

V is TRBV15 and J is TRBJ1-5, with D perhaps TRBD1 (5 bases). This CDR3 has 14 residues. Germline V CDR1 and CDR2: LNHNV, YYDKDF (reference sequence). The ends were cut back, 7 bases at V and 6 bases at J, with 16 bases in the middle. CDR3 in DNA: TGTGCCACCAAGAATACAGGCGGGGGTCAGCCCCAGCATTTT. Its protein is CATKNTGGGQPQHF.

The chain recombines TRBV25-1 with TRBJ1-6, with 9 bases that match TRBD1. Germline V gene lookup returns CDR1 MGHDK and CDR2 SYGVNS. The V gene end was trimmed by 4 bases and the J gene end by 1 base; junction bases not matched to a gene: 5. This CDR3 spans 17 amino acids. The CDR3 DNA reads as TGTGCCAGCAGTGGCAGGGACAGGGTTTCCTATAATTCACCCCTCCACTTT. Its protein product is CASSGRDRVSYNSPLHF.

The V call is TRBV10-3, the J call TRBJ1-1; 12 nucleotides agree with TRBD1. V dropped 5 bases and J dropped 1; count of bases not matched to a gene: 5. Germline V gives CDR1 ENHRY, CDR2 SYGVKD. The CDR3 is 16 residues long. The CDR3 DNA follows: TGTGCCATCAGTCCGGGACAGGGGGCAGGGAACACTGAAGCTTTCTTT. This gives the protein CAISPGQGAGNTEAFF.

This sequence joins TRBV6-5 and TRBJ1-2; D may be TRBD1 (6 bases). Trimming left V 8 bases short and J 4 bases short, with 11 bases between. The germline V gene encodes CDR1 MNHEY and CDR2 SVGAGI. This CDR3 has 12 amino acids. This chain's CDR3 is CASGGQIYGYTF. CDR3 bases: TGTGCCAGCGGGGGACAAATCTATGGCTACACCTTC.

The chain links TRBV7-9 to TRBJ2-7; 8 nucleotides line up with TRBD1. Germline assignment: CDR1 SEHNR and CDR2 FQNEAQ (reference sequence). The ends lost 4 bases at V and 6 bases at J; junction bases unmatched: 11. This CDR3 comprises 15 residues. The CDR3 coding sequence is TGTGCCAGCAGCTATCCGACAGGGGTTGGGGTCGAGCAGTACTTC. It encodes CASSYPTGVGVEQYF. Based on the CDR3 plus reference TRBV7-9 and TRBJ2-7, the full variable domain is DTGVSQNPRHKITKRGQNVTFRCDPISEHNRLYWYRQTLGQGPEFLTYFQNEAQLEKSRLLSDRFSAERPKGSFSTLEIQRTEQGDSAMYLCASSYPTGVGVEQYFGPGTRLTVT.

V is TRBV5-5 and J is TRBJ1-2; D gene ambiguous. The V gene's germline CDR1 is SGHKS and CDR2 YYEKEE (reference sequence). The CDR3 spans 12 residues. V gave up 4 bases and J gave up 5 bases, with 9 bases separating them. The CDR3 spells CASSAESYGYTF. CDR3 nucleotides: TGTGCCAGCAGCGCTGAGAGTTATGGCTACACCTTC.

The CDR3: CASSLGSVAGETQYF. Written as DNA, the CDR3 is TGTGCCAGCAGCTTAGGGTCAGTAGCCGGAGAGACCCAGTACTTC. The chain uses TRBV7-2 and TRBJ2-5; D call uncertain. This CDR3 spans 15 amino acids. V lost 1 base and J 4 bases, leaving 13 bases between the germline ends. CDR1 and CDR2 from the germline V gene are SGHTA and FQGNSA. The variable domain in full, with the rest retrieved from reference TRBV7-2 and TRBJ2-5, is GAGVSQSPSNKVTEKGKDVELRCDPISGHTALYWYRQSLGQGLEFLIYFQGNSAPDKSGLPSDRFSAERTGGSVSTLTIQRTQQEDSAVYLCASSLGSVAGETQYFGPGTRLLVL.

This chain connects TRBV29-1 to TRBJ2-1, with D perhaps matching TRBD1 (5 bases). The V end was cut by 4 bases, the J end by 10 bases, with 14 bases between. CDR3 length: 12 amino acids. CDR1 is SQVTM, CDR2 ANQGSEA, per germline. CDR3 in DNA: TGCAGCGTTGCAGTAGAGGCAGGGGAGCAGTTCTTC. Protein: CSVAVEAGEQFF.

This clone has just one count. The genes are TRBV6-1 and TRBJ1-5, with D unresolved. V was shortened by 3 bases and J by 1 base, with 10 bases between the two germline ends. CDR3 size: 15 residues. CDR1 is MNHNS and CDR2 is SASEGT in the germline V gene. The CDR3, as DNA: TGTGCCAGCAGTGACCTGGCCCTGAGCAATCAGCCCCAGCATTTT. Protein product: CASSDLALSNQPQHF.

This sequence joins TRBV27 and TRBJ1-2; 11 bases are a match to TRBD1. The CDR3 totals 17 residues. Germline V CDR1 and CDR2: MNHEY, SMNVEV (reference sequence). With V trimmed by 4 bases and J by 3 bases, 10 bases remained unmatched. In nucleotides, the CDR3 is TGTGCCAGCAGTTCCTCGGGACAGGGGGGTGGGTACTATGGCTACACCTTC. It is translated as CASSSSGQGGGYYGYTF.

This chain links TRBV18 with TRBJ2-7; possible D gene TRBD1, 6 bases. Germline assignment: CDR1 KGHSH and CDR2 LQKENI. The CDR3 is 16 amino acids. V was cut by 3 bases and J by 4 bases, with 19 bases left in between. The CDR3 region has the DNA TGTGCCAGCTCACCGTTCCGACAGGAGAGTTTATACGAGCAGTACTTC. Protein product: CASSPFRQESLYEQYF.

The chain is built from TRBV3-1 (or the pseudogene TRBV3-2) and TRBJ1-5; D is ambiguous. The CDR3 has 13 amino acids. V was pared by 0 bases and J by 7 bases, with 7 bases between. Germline CDR1 LGHDT, CDR2 YNNKEL (reference sequence). The CDR3 protein is CASSQDLRQPQHF. The CDR3, as DNA: TGTGCCAGCAGCCAAGATTTGCGGCAGCCCCAGCATTTT.

The rearrangement joins TRBV2 to TRBJ2-1, with 11 bases lining up with TRBD2. After removal of 6 bases from V and 2 bases from J, the junction contained 6 bases not matched to a gene. This CDR3 is 16 amino acids long. The germline V gene has CDR1 SNHLY and CDR2 FYNNEI. The CDR3 region is CASRTNSGGAYNEQFF. CDR3 nucleotide sequence: TGTGCCAGCAGGACGAATAGCGGGGGGGCCTACAATGAGCAGTTCTTC.

The rearrangement uses TRBV6-5 and TRBJ1-6; D is uncertain. Germline lookup yields CDR1 MNHEY and CDR2 SVGAGI. This CDR3 has 12 amino acids. V was clipped by 2 bases and J by 6 bases, with 2 bases between them. The CDR3 sequence: CASSYANSPLHF. CDR3 nucleotides: TGTGCCAGCAGTTACGCTAATTCACCCCTCCACTTT.

This rearrangement joins TRBV5-4 to TRBJ2-1, with 8 bases lining up with TRBD2. V gave up 3 bases and J gave up 7 bases; unmatched junction bases: 9. This CDR3 comprises 15 residues. CDR1 and CDR2 (germline): SGHNT, YYREEE (reference sequence). For the CDR3, the DNA is TGTGCCAGCAGCTCCCCCGGGAGGGCCAAGAATGAGCAGTTCTTC. It codes for CASSSPGRAKNEQFF.

The chain employs TRBV27 and TRBJ1-2, with D unresolved. Germline assignment: CDR1 MNHEY and CDR2 SMNVEV (reference sequence). The V end was cut by 3 bases, the J end by 4 bases, with 9 bases between. This CDR3 spans 13 amino acids. The CDR3 DNA is TGTGCCAGCAGTTTCAGACAAAGCTATGGCTACACCTTC. It specifies CASSFRQSYGYTF.

This sequence joins TRBV29-1 and TRBJ2-1, with D perhaps matching TRBD1 (6 bases). Trimming shortened V by 6 bases and J by 9 bases, and 15 bases separated the two germline ends. This CDR3 has 12 amino acids. Germline V CDR1 and CDR2: SQVTM, ANQGSEA. The CDR3 DNA sequence: TGCAGCGTGGTAAATCAGGGGTCTGAGCAGTTCTTC. This encodes CSVVNQGSEQFF.

The chain uses TRBV29-1 and TRBJ2-7, with D tentatively TRBD2 (6 bases). The CDR3 contains 15 residues. CDR1 SQVTM and CDR2 ANQGSEA come from the germline V gene. V gave up 6 bases and J gave up 3 bases, with 21 bases separating them. This chain's CDR3 is CSVLGVGDSGYEQYF. The CDR3 DNA sequence: TGCAGCGTCCTGGGGGTGGGGGACTCCGGCTACGAGCAGTACTTC.

V and J are TRBV5-1 and TRBJ2-1, with no clear D. Germline V gene lookup returns CDR1 SGHRS and CDR2 YFSETQ. This CDR3 comprises 14 residues. Deletions cut 1 base from V and 4 bases from J, with 9 bases between. CDR3 coding DNA: TGCGCCAGCAGCTTGTCTCAGGTTTACAATGAGCAGTTCTTC. Translated: CASSLSQVYNEQFF.

CDR3 nucleotide sequence: TGTGCCAGCAGTGCCCCCGGACAGGGCCTCAGTGGCTACACCTTC. Translation: CASSAPGQGLSGYTF. The V and J genes are TRBV25-1 and TRBJ1-2; 8 nucleotides agree with TRBD1. CDR3 size: 15 residues. With V trimmed by 4 bases and J by 7 bases, 11 bases remained unmatched. CDR1 MGHDK and CDR2 SYGVNS come from the germline V gene.